This TCR beta chain emerged from a study of control samples from healthy donors and cancer patients (dated by TCRdb to the early 2020s). This clone was counted only a few times. Its binding antigen is unknown. No base quality values were provided; no much bigger clone lies one nucleotide off. Looking up the germline V gene yields CDR1 SGHRS and CDR2 YFSETQ. V is reduced by 4 bases and J by 5 bases, leaving a spacing of 13 bases between them. The CDR3 measures 14 amino acids from cysteine to phenylalanine. The only DNA kept is the CDR3, 42 bases in frame from the first base. The library was made by the immunoSEQ multiplex PCR assay. TCRdb retrieved this table from immuneACCESS and kept in-frame rearrangements only. Not all clones are present; in checked studies, unresolved V genes account for under half, and no reason is known for the remainder. For this sample the table gives 130,000 or so clones, of which more than 75% were detected only once. The top ten constitute roughly an eighth of the sample.

The source is a man younger than 40 in good health. The chain links TRBV5-1 with TRBJ2-1; TRBD2 is possibly the D segment (6 matching bases). Sample: blood. The DNA is TGCGCCAGCAGCCCCGGGGGAAGGAACAATGAGCAGTTCTTC. It translates to CASSPGGRNNEQFF. With the portions outside the CDR3 filled from the reference TRBV5-1 and TRBJ2-1 genes, the complete variable region becomes KAGVTQTPRYLIKTRGQQVTLSCSPISGHRSVSWYQQTPGQGLQFLFEYFSETQRNKGNFPGRFSGRQFSNSRSEMNVSTLELGDSALYLCASSPGGRNNEQFFGPGTRLTVL.